The present entry profiles one T cell receptor beta chain with its context. In its sample, this clonotype was seen a few times. Its specific antigen is unknown. No base quality values were provided; no much bigger clone lies one nucleotide off. RNA was isolated from bulk, unsorted tissue, and RNA quality was assessed with a NanoDrop ND-1000 and an Agilent 2100. Distant non-tumor tissue taken more than 3 cm from the tumor edge was used as the normal lung sample. All donors had newly diagnosed lung cancer, had not received prior chemotherapy, and were admitted for thoracic surgery in China between August and November 2014. Patients with previous radiotherapy or chemotherapy, or with another concurrent cancer, were excluded from the study. Surgical tissue pieces of about 1-2 cm3 were preserved in RNAlater solution and were kept at -80 degrees C until use. The library was prepared using multiplex PCR. These reads were obtained on an Illumina HiSeq 2500. TCRbeta libraries were constructed through three rounds of nested PCR with primers (Table S4) according to protocols adapted from ARM-PCR. PCR products of 200-500 bp were gel-excised and purified with the QIAquick gel extraction kit before sequencing. From the authors' description of their analysis: Trimmomatic was used to clean the reads, FLASH merged the cleaned reads into complete CDR3 sequences, and MiTCR assigned the sequences to V(D)J germline segments. VDJtools was used to compute clonal diversity as the inverse Simpson's index. In-frame sequences without a premature stop codon were defined as productive reads. The raw public reads went through TCRdb reprocessing: fastp at Q25, MiXCR clone calling, in-frame beta chains kept. Entries that share a CDR3 protein sequence are merged under the most common genes and DNA. TCRdb, rather than the study authors, made the V and J calls. This sample lists about 110,000 distinct CDR3 sequences; 62% were detected once. The biggest ten clones account for 19% of the sample.

The germline V gene supplies CDR1 SGHRS and CDR2 YFSETQ. V and J are trimmed by 3 bases and 3 bases, and the gene matches miss 1 base of the junction. The CDR3 goes from the cysteine to the phenylalanine over 13 residues. Of the read, only the CDR3 DNA is kept; its 39 bases are in frame from base 1. The data belong to a study of tumor and adjacent non-tumor tissue in lung cancer (dated by TCRdb to the late 2010s). In terms of the full investigation: The cohort included eleven to twelve adenocarcinoma, 2 squamous cell carcinoma and 1 small cell lung cancer patients. Among the roughly 15 patients, ages ranged from about 31 to 85 years, some ten were men and 5 were women, and disease was TNM stage I to III. In total, sequencing yielded under 150 million productive TCRbeta reads, which works out to an average of approximately 4 million reads per sample. Using bulk TCRbeta repertoires from around 14 lung cancer patients, the study set lung tumor tissue side by side with matched distant non-tumor lung tissue. For each patient, one tumor sample and one normal lung sample were taken, giving some 33 paired specimens that underwent TCRbeta CDR3 sequencing.

What the study reported, not specific to this receptor: The methods do not name the sequencing platform or mention unique molecular identifiers. Younger patients had significantly higher TCR diversity, and higher tumor TCR diversity was associated with shorter overall and disease-free survival. Peripheral blood was not sequenced, so blood TCRbeta repertoires were not examined in the lung cancer patients of the study. A significantly larger cumulative share of the repertoire was made up by the top 100 clones in normal lung than in tumor tissue. Tumor tissue showed significantly higher TCR diversity (inverse Simpson) than normal lung tissue, at about 400 vs 150 (P = 0.0075, Mann-Whitney U test). Only about 16 patients were included in the cohort, and the need for larger samples and more detailed clinical data was noted by the authors.

The sample taken for sequencing was distant non-tumor lung tissue. The rearranged chain carries TRBV5-1 and TRBJ2-3, and 7 junction bases match TRBD1. The receptor was isolated from a man aged 55 to 70 with non-small cell lung cancer. The DNA is TGCGCCAGCAGCTCAGGGGGAACAGATACGCAGTATTTT. Translation gives CASSSGGTDTQYF.